This is a list of T cell receptor beta chains from one sample in a study of T-cell memory formation after mild COVID-19. TCRdb processed the 5' RACE reads anew with MiXCR; each CDR3 protein has one entry. The table lists 550,000 to 600,000 distinct CDR3 sequences, 17% of them singletons. The sequenced material came from PBMCs or a T cell subset sorted from them (not recorded which). These receptors were obtained from an adult woman who had mild COVID-19 (a few samples of this study predate the infection). Cell type and time point are not known. CDR3s include the opening cysteine and the closing phenylalanine or tryptophan. The order of the fields is clone size, D gene, J gene, V gene, CDR3 length, CDR3 DNA, CDR3 protein. The D gene is left open where the match is weak. Clone sizes are given selectively: once, few, many, or a class where the clone is expanded.

NA NA TRBJ1-1 TRBV7-9 13 TGTGCCAGCAGCCCCCCCCCCAACGCTGAAGCTTTCTTT CASSPPPNAEAFF
NA NA TRBJ1-5 TRBV3-1 13 TGTGCCAGCAGCCAAGAAAGAGGCCAGCCCCAGCATTTT CASSQERGQPQHF
NA TRBD2 TRBJ2-5 TRBV2 18 TGTGCCAGCAGTGACTCGGGACTAGCGGGGGCTCCGGGAGAGACCCAGTACTTC CASSDSGLAGAPGETQYF
few NA TRBJ2-7 TRBV13 14 TGTGCCAGCAGCTTGAGTTCGGGGACCCTCGAGCAGTACTTC CASSLSSGTLEQYF
NA NA TRBJ1-5 TRBV27 14 TGTGCCAGCAGTCCCTACCGAGGGAATCAGCCCCAGCATTTT CASSPYRGNQPQHF
NA NA TRBJ2-6 TRBV5-1 16 TGCGCCAGCAGCTTGTCATTTCCCTCTGGGGCCAACGTCCTGACTTTC CASSLSFPSGANVLTF
few TRBD1 TRBJ2-3 TRBV12-3/TRBV12-4 15 TGTGCCAGCAGATCACAGGGGTTATCCTCAGATACGCAGTATTTT CASRSQGLSSDTQYF
few NA TRBJ2-2 TRBV5-1 13 TGCGCCAGCACCCTCGCGGGTACCGGGGAGCTGTTTTTT CASTLAGTGELFF
NA NA TRBJ1-1 TRBV27 11 TGTGCCAGCAGATCGGGACCTAGAGCTTTCTTT CASRSGPRAFF
NA NA TRBJ2-7 TRBV6-2/TRBV6-3 15 TGTGCCAGCAGCCCTACAGGTCGGCCCCTCTACGAGCAGTACTTC CASSPTGRPLYEQYF
few NA TRBJ2-5 TRBV10-3 15 TGTGCCATCAGTGAGTCTAGCGCAACCCAAGAGACCCAGTACTTC CAISESSATQETQYF
NA TRBD1 TRBJ2-3 TRBV6-5 16 TGTGCCAGCAGTTACTCTTTGGACAGGCGCACAGATACGCAGTATTTT CASSYSLDRRTDTQYF
NA NA TRBJ2-7 TRBV6-6 14 TGTGCCAGCAGTTACTCGACAGGAAACTACGAGCAGTACTTC CASSYSTGNYEQYF
NA NA TRBJ1-1 TRBV19 14 TGTGCCAGTAGTATGAGGGGGATGAACACTGAAGCTTTCTTT CASSMRGMNTEAFF
NA NA TRBJ2-7 TRBV2 12 TGTGCCAGCAGTGCATCTATCCGCGAGCAGTACTTC CASSASIREQYF
many TRBD2 TRBJ2-3 TRBV11-2 16 TGTGCCAGCAGCCCCGGACTAGCGGGGGGACAAGATACGCAGTATTTT CASSPGLAGGQDTQYF
NA NA TRBJ1-1 TRBV30 14 TGTGCCTGGAGCCACCCCGACAGGAACACTGAAGCTTTCTTT CAWSHPDRNTEAFF
NA TRBD1 TRBJ1-1 TRBV20-1 14 TGCAGTGCGGAAGGCCCGGGACAGCATTTTCCATCTTTCTTT CSAEGPGQHFPSFF
many TRBD1 TRBJ1-1 TRBV3-1 14 TGTGCCAGCAGGGACAGGGGAAGGAACACTGAAGCTTTCTTT CASRDRGRNTEAFF
many TRBD2 TRBJ2-3 TRBV5-1 17 TGCGCCAGCAGCCCGGAACGAGCGGGGAGAAGCACAGATACGCAGTATTTT CASSPERAGRSTDTQYF
NA NA TRBJ2-3 TRBV12-3/TRBV12-4 15 TGTGCCAGCAGTTTTTTAGCAGGGGAAGGAGATACGCAGTATTTT CASSFLAGEGDTQYF
few NA TRBJ1-2 TRBV30 9 TGTGCCTGGGGCGATGGCTACACCTTC CAWGDGYTF
NA NA TRBJ1-1 TRBV18 13 TGTGCCAGCTCCACTACTGAGAGGAGTGAAGCTTTCTTT CASSTTERSEAFF
NA NA TRBJ1-5 TRBV15 14 TGTGCCACGGGTGCTGTGCAGGGAAGATCCGCCCAGCATTTT CATGAVQGRSAQHF
NA NA TRBJ2-3 TRBV5-1 14 TGCGCCAGCAGCTCCCAGACCCTCACAGATACGCAGTATTTT CASSSQTLTDTQYF
NA NA TRBJ2-1 TRBV6-5 11 TGTGCCAGCAGTACCTTTGGAGGGCAGTTCTTC CASSTFGGQFF
NA TRBD2 TRBJ2-1 TRBV2 15 TGTGCCAGCAGTGAATTAGCGGGAGCCTACAATGAGCAGTTCTTC CASSELAGAYNEQFF
NA NA TRBJ1-2 TRBV29-1 10 TGCAGCGCCACCAGGGATGCCTACACCTTC CSATRDAYTF
NA NA TRBJ1-6 TRBV7-9 14 TGTGCCAGCAGCCTAGGACAGCTTAATTCACCCCTCCACTTT CASSLGQLNSPLHF
NA NA TRBJ2-5 TRBV14 17 TGTGCCAGCAGCCAAGATATTCGCATAGGCTTTGGGGGGACCCAGTACTTC CASSQDIRIGFGGTQYF
few TRBD2 TRBJ2-1 TRBV7-3 15 TGTGCCAGCAGCGCCCCCAGCGGGGGGGCCGGGGAGCAGTTCTTC CASSAPSGGAGEQFF
many TRBD1 TRBJ2-1 TRBV3-1 15 TGTGCCAGCAGCCACGGACAGGGGCTTGTGGATGAGCAGTTCTTC CASSHGQGLVDEQFF
many NA TRBJ2-7 TRBV20-1 16 TGCAGTGCGGGGGGGGGCTCGGTTGGCCCATCCTACGAGCAGTACTTC CSAGGGSVGPSYEQYF
NA NA TRBJ2-2 TRBV6-1 14 TGTGCCAGCAGCGGGGTCTCGAACACCGGGGAGCTGTTTTTT CASSGVSNTGELFF
few NA TRBJ1-6 TRBV5-1 14 TGCGCCAGCAGCTTAGGGCGGTTTGGGGAACCCCTCCACTTT CASSLGRFGEPLHF
few TRBD2 TRBJ2-5 TRBV7-2 16 TGTGCCAGCAGCTTAGAGGCGGGGGGAGGTGGGGAGACCCAGTACTTC CASSLEAGGGGETQYF
few NA TRBJ1-2 TRBV4-1 16 TGCGCCAGCAGCCCAACCGGCGGAGCCGCGGGGTATGGCTACACCTTC CASSPTGGAAGYGYTF
few TRBD2 TRBJ2-3 TRBV5-4 19 TGTGCCAGCAGCGGGACTAGCGGGAGGCAGTATTCTAGCACAGATACGCAGTATTTT CASSGTSGRQYSSTDTQYF
NA NA TRBJ2-7 TRBV29-1 12 TGCAGCGTTGAAGAAGCAGGTTACGAGCAGTACTTC CSVEEAGYEQYF
NA NA TRBJ2-7 TRBV15 15 TGTGCCACCAGCAGAACCTCGGACAGTTCCTACGAGCAGTACTTC CATSRTSDSSYEQYF
NA NA TRBJ2-5 TRBV7-3 13 TGTGCCAGCAGCTTAAGCCCAGAAGAGACCCAGTACTTC CASSLSPEETQYF
few NA TRBJ2-7 TRBV4-3 18 TGCGCCAGCAGCCAAGATTATTTTGTTGGGGGCAGGGTGCACGAGCAGTACTTC CASSQDYFVGGRVHEQYF
NA NA TRBJ2-7 TRBV30 12 TGTGCCTGGAGTATGGACAACTACGAGCAGTACTTC CAWSMDNYEQYF
few TRBD2 TRBJ2-1 TRBV24-1 15 TGTGCCACCAGTGCGGGAGGGCGCGTCTACAATGAGCAGTTCTTC CATSAGGRVYNEQFF
NA NA TRBJ1-5 TRBV27 13 TGTGCCAGCAGTTTAGCCCGTCTTCAGCCCCAGCATTTT CASSLARLQPQHF
NA TRBD1 TRBJ2-3 TRBV30 16 TGTGCCTGGAGCCATCTGACAGGGGGCACCACAGATACGCAGTATTTT CAWSHLTGGTTDTQYF
NA NA TRBJ2-7 TRBV5-6 15 TGTGCCAGCAGCTCCGGGACATATGCCCCCTACGAGCAGTACTTC CASSSGTYAPYEQYF
NA TRBD1 TRBJ2-7 TRBV11-2 14 TGTGCCAGCAGCTTCGGACAGGTTAGCTACGAGCAGTACTTC CASSFGQVSYEQYF
few NA TRBJ1-6 TRBV25-1 14 TGTGCCAGCAGACCCGGGAATACTAATTCACCCCTCCACTTT CASRPGNTNSPLHF
NA NA TRBJ2-1 TRBV5-1 14 TGCGCCAGCAGCTTGGGGGACCTCGCCGATGAGCAGTTCTTC CASSLGDLADEQFF
NA TRBD1 TRBJ1-1 TRBV11-2 15 TGTGCCAGCAGCCCGGGACAGGGAGGGAACACTGAAGCTTTCTTT CASSPGQGGNTEAFF
NA NA TRBJ1-2 TRBV9 17 TGTGCCAGCAGCGTGACAGAAAGCCCCCAATTGGTATATGGCTACACCTTC CASSVTESPQLVYGYTF
many NA TRBJ2-2 TRBV7-2 15 TGTGCCAGCAGCCCTGGCTTGGCGAACACCGGGGAGCTGTTTTTT CASSPGLANTGELFF